Shown below are 6 T cell receptor beta chains from a single sample sequenced in a study of blood T cell repertoires in COVID-19. The table came from immunoSEQ multiplex PCR; TCRdb's copy has only in-frame clones and leaves some out. This sample has around 390,000 clones, with approximately 87% found just once. The specimen sequenced was PBMCs or T cells enriched from blood (not recorded which). All receptors derive from a woman between 50 and 59 years old who had recovered from COVID-19.

The chain links TRBV6-2 or TRBV6-3 to TRBJ2-7; possible D gene TRBD1, 5 bases. The CDR3 is 13 residues long. V lost 6 bases and J 2 bases, leaving 11 bases between the germline ends. Looked up from germline, CDR1 is MNHEY and CDR2 is SVGEGT. CDR3 DNA sequence: TGTGCCAGCAGCTTAGGACACCCCTACGAGCAGTACTTC. Residues: CASSLGHPYEQYF.

This clone was seen once. The chain employs TRBV29-1 and TRBJ1-4; tentative D call: TRBD1 (5 bases). Trimming pared 5 bases from V and 0 bases from J, leaving 10 bases between. The CDR3 loop spans 14 amino acids. Germline loops: CDR1 SQVTM, CDR2 ANQGSEA. In DNA form, the CDR3 reads TGCAGCGTTCGGGCAGGGACAACTAATGAAAAACTGTTTTTT. This translates into CSVRAGTTNEKLFF.

The J gene is TRBJ1-2, the V gene TRBV3-1 (or the pseudogene TRBV3-2), with D unresolved. CDR3 length: 13 amino acids. Germline CDR1 is LGHDT and CDR2 is YNNKEL (reference sequence). The ends were cut back, 0 bases at V and 4 bases at J, with 6 bases in the middle. The CDR3 DNA sequence: TGTGCCAGCAGCCAAGACCACAGCTATGGCTACACCTTC. Translation gives CASSQDHSYGYTF.

J is TRBJ2-1 and V is TRBV7-2; D not certain. Looked up from germline, CDR1 is SGHTA and CDR2 is FQGNSA. The CDR3 runs to 15 residues. Trimming removed 5 bases from V and 8 bases from J, with 19 bases in between. The CDR3 sequence: CASSHYKAGFDEQFF. CDR3 DNA sequence: TGTGCCAGCAGCCACTATAAGGCCGGGTTTGATGAGCAGTTCTTC.

This clone was recorded a few times. The chain joins TRBV6-5 to TRBJ1-6, with TRBD1 identical over 7 bases. Trimming removed 8 bases from V and 8 bases from J; junction bases left unmatched: 6. The germline CDR1 and CDR2 sequences are MNHEY and SVGAGI. The CDR3 length is 13 residues. CDR3 DNA sequence: TGTGCCAGCGGGTCTACAGGGGATTCACCCCTCCACTTT. Its translation is CASGSTGDSPLHF.

The chain carries TRBV28 and TRBJ1-4; D may be TRBD1 (6 bases). In germline, CDR1 is MDHEN, CDR2 SYDVKM. Trimming removed 5 bases from V and 0 bases from J, with 13 bases in between. The CDR3 has 16 residues. Here the CDR3 reads CASSPHPGATNEKLFF. The CDR3 bases are TGTGCCAGCAGTCCCCACCCAGGGGCAACTAATGAAAAACTGTTTTTT.